In this sample, the clone carrying this TCR beta chain turned up once. Other DNA sequences of this sample code for an identical CDR3. The table came from immunoSEQ multiplex PCR; TCRdb's copy has only in-frame clones and leaves some out. The sample lists around 110,000 clones, 75% to 90% occurring once. The record originates from a study of control samples from healthy donors and cancer patients. Trimming removed 3 bases at V and 4 bases at J, with 9 bases between. The CDR3 is made up of 13 amino acids. Germline CDR1 is LNHDA and CDR2 is SQIVND (reference sequence). Sequenced sample: PBMCs. This TCR derives from a woman between 50 and 59 years old with colorectal cancer. This rearrangement joins TRBV19 to TRBJ1-2; tentative D call: TRBD1 (5 bases). The chain's CDR3 is CASSIGAGYGYTF. CDR3 bases: TGTGCCAGTAGTATCGGGGCAGGCTATGGCTACACCTTC.